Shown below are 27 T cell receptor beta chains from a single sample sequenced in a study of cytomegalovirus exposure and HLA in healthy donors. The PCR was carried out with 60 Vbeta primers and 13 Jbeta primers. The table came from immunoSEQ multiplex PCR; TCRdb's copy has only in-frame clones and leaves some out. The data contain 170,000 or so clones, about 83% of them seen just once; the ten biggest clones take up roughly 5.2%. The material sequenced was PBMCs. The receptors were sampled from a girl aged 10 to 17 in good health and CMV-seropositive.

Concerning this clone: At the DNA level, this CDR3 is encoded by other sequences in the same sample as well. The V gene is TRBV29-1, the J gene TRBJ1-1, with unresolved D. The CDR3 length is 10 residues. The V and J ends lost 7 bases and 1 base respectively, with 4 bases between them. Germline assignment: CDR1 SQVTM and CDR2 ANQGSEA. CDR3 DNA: TGCAGCGCAGGGAACACTGAAGCTTTCTTT. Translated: CSAGNTEAFF.

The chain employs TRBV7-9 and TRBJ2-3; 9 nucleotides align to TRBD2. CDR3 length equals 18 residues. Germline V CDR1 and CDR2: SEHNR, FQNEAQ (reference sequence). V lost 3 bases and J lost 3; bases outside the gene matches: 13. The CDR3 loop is CASSFPTGFSGGTDTQYF. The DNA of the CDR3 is TGTGCCAGCAGCTTCCCCACGGGTTTTAGCGGGGGAACAGATACGCAGTATTTT. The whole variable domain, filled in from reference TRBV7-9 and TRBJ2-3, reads DTGVSQNPRHKITKRGQNVTFRCDPISEHNRLYWYRQTLGQGPEFLTYFQNEAQLEKSRLLSDRFSAERPKGSFSTLEIQRTEQGDSAMYLCASSFPTGFSGGTDTQYFGPGTRLTVL.

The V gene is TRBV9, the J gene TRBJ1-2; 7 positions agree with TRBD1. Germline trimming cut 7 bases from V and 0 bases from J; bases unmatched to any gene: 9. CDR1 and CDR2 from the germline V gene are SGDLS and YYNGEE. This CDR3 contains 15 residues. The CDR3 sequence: CASGTGASSNYGYTF. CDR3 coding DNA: TGTGCCAGCGGTACAGGGGCCTCTTCTAACTATGGCTACACCTTC.

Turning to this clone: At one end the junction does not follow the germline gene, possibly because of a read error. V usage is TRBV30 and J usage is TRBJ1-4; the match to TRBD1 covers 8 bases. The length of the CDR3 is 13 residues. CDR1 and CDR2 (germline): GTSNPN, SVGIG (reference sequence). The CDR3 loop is CAWSVLAGGENIF. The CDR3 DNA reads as TGTGCCTGGAGTGTACTCGCAGGGGGCGAAAACATTTTT.

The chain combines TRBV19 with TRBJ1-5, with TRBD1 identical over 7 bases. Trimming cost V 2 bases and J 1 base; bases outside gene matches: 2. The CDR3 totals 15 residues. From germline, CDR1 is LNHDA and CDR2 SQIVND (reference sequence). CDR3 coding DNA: TGTGCCAGTAGTATACAGGGGGGAAGCAATCAGCCCCAGCATTTT. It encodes CASSIQGGSNQPQHF.

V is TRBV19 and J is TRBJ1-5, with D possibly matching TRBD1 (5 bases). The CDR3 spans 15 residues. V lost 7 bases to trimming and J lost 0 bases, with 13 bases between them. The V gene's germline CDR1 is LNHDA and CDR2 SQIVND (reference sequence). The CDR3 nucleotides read TGTGCCAGTATTGTGACAGTAGATAGCAATCAGCCCCAGCATTTT. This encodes CASIVTVDSNQPQHF. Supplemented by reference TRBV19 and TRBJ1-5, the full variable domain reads DGGITQSPKYLFRKEGQNVTLSCEQNLNHDAMYWYRQDPGQGLRLIYYSQIVNDFQKGDIAEGYSVSREKKESFPLTVTSAQKNPTAFYLCASIVTVDSNQPQHFGDGTRLSIL.

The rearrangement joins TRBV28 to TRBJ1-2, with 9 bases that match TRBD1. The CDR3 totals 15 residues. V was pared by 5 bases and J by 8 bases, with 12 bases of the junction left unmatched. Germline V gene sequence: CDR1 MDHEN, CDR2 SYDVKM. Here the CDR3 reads CASSPQGQGLSGYTF. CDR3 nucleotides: TGTGCCAGCAGTCCCCAGGGACAGGGTTTGTCGGGCTACACCTTC.

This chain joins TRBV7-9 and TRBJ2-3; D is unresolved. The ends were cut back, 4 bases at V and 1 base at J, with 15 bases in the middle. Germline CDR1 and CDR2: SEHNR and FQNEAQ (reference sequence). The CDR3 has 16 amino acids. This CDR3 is CASSSPLLMGTDTQYF. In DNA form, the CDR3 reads TGTGCCAGCAGCTCCCCACTCCTGATGGGCACAGATACGCAGTATTTT.

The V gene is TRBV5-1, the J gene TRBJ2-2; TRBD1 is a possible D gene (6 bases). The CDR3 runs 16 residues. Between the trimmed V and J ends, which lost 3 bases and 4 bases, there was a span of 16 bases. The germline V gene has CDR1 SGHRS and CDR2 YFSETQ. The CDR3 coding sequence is TGCGCCAGCAGCTGGTTCTCCGGACAGCCCACCGGGGAGCTGTTTTTT. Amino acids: CASSWFSGQPTGELFF. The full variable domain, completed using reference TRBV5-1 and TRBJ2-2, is KAGVTQTPRYLIKTRGQQVTLSCSPISGHRSVSWYQQTPGQGLQFLFEYFSETQRNKGNFPGRFSGRQFSNSRSEMNVSTLELGDSALYLCASSWFSGQPTGELFFGEGSRLTVL.

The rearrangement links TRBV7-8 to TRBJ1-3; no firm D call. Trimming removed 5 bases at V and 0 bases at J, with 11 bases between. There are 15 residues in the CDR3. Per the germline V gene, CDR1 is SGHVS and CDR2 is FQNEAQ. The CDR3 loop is CASSRSGISGNTIYF. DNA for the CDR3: TGTGCCAGCAGCCGGTCGGGTATCTCTGGAAACACCATATATTTT. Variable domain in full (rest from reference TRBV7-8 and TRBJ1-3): GAGVSQSPRYKVAKRGQDVALRCDPISGHVSLFWYQQALGQGPEFLTYFQNEAQLDKSGLPSDRFFAERPEGSVSTLKIQRTQQEDSAVYLCASSRSGISGNTIYFGEGSWLTVV.

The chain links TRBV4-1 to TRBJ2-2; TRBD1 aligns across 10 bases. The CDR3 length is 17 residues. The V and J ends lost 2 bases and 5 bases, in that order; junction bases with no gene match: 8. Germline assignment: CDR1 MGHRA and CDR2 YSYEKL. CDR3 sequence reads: CASSQTRQGAFTGELFF. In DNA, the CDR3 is TGCGCCAGCAGCCAAACCAGACAGGGGGCGTTTACCGGGGAGCTGTTTTTT.

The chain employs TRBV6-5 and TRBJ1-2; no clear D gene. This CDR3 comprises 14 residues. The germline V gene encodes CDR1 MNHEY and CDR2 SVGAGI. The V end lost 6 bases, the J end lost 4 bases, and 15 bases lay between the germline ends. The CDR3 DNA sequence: TGTGCCAGCAGGACTACTTCAAGCACCTATGGCTACACCTTC. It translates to CASRTTSSTYGYTF.

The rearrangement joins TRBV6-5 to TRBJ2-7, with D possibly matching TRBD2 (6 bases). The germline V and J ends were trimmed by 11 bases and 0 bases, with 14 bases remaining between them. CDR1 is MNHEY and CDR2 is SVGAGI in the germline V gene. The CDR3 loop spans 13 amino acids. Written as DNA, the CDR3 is TGTGCCTCCCGGGACTCACACTCCTACGAGCAGTACTTC. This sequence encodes CASRDSHSYEQYF.

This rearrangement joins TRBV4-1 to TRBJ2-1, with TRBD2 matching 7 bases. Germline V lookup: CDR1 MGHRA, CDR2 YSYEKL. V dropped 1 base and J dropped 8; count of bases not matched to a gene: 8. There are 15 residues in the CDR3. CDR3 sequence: CASSQGLASTDEQFF. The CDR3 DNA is TGCGCCAGCAGCCAAGGACTAGCCAGTACGGATGAGCAGTTCTTC.

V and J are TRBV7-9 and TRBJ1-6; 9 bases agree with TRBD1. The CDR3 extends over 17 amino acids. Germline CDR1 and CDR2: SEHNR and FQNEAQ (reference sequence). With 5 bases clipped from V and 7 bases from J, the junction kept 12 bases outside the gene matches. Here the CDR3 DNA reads TGTGCCAGCAGCCGCAATGAATGGACAGGGGAAAATTCACCCCTCCACTTT. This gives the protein CASSRNEWTGENSPLHF. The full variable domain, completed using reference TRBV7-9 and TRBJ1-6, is DTGVSQNPRHKITKRGQNVTFRCDPISEHNRLYWYRQTLGQGPEFLTYFQNEAQLEKSRLLSDRFSAERPKGSFSTLEIQRTEQGDSAMYLCASSRNEWTGENSPLHFGNGTRLTVT.

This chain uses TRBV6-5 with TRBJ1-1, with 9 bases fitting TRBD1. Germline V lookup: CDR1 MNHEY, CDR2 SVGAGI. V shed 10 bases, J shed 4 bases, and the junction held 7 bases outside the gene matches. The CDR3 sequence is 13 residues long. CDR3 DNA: TGTGCCACCAACCTACAGGGGGCCACTGAAGCTTTCTTT. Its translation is CATNLQGATEAFF.

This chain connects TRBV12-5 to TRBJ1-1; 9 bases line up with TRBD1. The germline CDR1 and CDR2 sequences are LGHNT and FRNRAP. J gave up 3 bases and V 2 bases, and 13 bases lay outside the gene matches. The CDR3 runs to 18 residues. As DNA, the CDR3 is TGTGCTAGTGGTTTGACTGCCTGGGACAGGGTGGCAGACACTGAAGCTTTCTTT. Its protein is CASGLTAWDRVADTEAFF.

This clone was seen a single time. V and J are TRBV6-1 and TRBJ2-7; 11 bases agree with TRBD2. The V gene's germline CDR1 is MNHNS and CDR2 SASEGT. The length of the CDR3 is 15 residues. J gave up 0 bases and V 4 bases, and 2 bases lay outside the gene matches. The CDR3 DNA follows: TGTGCCAGCAGTGTAGGGACTAGCGGCTCCTACGAGCAGTACTTC. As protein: CASSVGTSGSYEQYF.

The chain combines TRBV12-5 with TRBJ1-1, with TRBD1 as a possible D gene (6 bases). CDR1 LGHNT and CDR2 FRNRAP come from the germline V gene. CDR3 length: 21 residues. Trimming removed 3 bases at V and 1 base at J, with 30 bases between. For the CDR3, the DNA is TGTGCTAGTGGTTTCACAGATAAGGATTGGGGGGGGCGACCGAAGAACACTGAAGCTTTCTTT. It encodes CASGFTDKDWGGRPKNTEAFF.

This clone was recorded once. CDR3 nucleotide sequence: TGTGCCAGCAGCCTTCTTGTGTCAGGGGGATTAGAGACCCAGTACTTC. Translation gives CASSLLVSGGLETQYF. V gene TRBV9 combines with J gene TRBJ2-5; the match to TRBD1 covers 7 bases. Losses at the gene ends were 4 bases for V and 4 bases for J; bases not matched to a gene: 13. This CDR3 has 16 residues. From germline, CDR1 is SGDLS and CDR2 YYNGEE.

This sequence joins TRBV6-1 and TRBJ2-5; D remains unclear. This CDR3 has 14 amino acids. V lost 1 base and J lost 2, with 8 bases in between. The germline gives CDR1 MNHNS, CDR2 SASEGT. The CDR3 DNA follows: TGTGCCAGCAGTGAAGAGATACAACAAGAGACCCAGTACTTC. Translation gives CASSEEIQQETQYF.

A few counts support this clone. CDR3: CASSRTTGEFDGYTF. In DNA, the CDR3 is TGTGCCAGCAGCCGGACGACAGGGGAATTCGATGGCTACACCTTC. V gene TRBV6-5 combines with J gene TRBJ1-2; TRBD1 aligns across 8 bases. The CDR3 has 15 residues. With V trimmed by 6 bases and J by 6 bases, 12 bases remained unmatched. Germline V CDR1 and CDR2: MNHEY, SVGAGI.

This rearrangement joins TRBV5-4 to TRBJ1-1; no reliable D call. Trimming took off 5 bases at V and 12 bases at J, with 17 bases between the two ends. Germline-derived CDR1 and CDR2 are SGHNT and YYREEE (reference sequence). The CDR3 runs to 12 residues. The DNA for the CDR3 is TGTGCCAGCAGTCGGGATCAGGACGGACCTTTCTTT. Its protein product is CASSRDQDGPFF.

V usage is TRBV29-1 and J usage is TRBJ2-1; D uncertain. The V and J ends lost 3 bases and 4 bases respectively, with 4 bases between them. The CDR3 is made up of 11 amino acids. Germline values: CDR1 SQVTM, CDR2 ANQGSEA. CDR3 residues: CSVDGYNEQFF. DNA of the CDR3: TGCAGCGTTGACGGTTACAATGAGCAGTTCTTC.

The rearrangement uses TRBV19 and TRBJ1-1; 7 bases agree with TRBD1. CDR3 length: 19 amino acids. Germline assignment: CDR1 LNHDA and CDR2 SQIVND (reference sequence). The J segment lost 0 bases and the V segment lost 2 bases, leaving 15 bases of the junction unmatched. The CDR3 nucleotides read TGTGCCAGTAGTATATTCGGGACAGAGGGATATATTTTGAACACTGAAGCTTTCTTT. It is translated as CASSIFGTEGYILNTEAFF.

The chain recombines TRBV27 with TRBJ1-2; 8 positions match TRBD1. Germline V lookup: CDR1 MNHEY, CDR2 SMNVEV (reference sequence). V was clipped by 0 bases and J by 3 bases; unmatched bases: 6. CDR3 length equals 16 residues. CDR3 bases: TGTGCCAGCAGTTTATCTGCGACAGGGGTTTACTATGGCTACACCTTC. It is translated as CASSLSATGVYYGYTF.

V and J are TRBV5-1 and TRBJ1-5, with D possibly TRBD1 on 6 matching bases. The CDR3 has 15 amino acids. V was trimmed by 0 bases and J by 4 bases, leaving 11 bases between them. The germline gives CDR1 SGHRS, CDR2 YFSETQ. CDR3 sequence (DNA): TGCGCCAGCAGCTTGGAAGGGACATCTAATCAGCCCCAGCATTTT. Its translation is CASSLEGTSNQPQHF.